The subject of this entry is one TCR beta chain. This sample was included in a study of metastatic and nonmetastatic thyroid tumors. Thyroid surgery took place with no prior treatment in any patient. V gave up 3 bases and J gave up 6 bases, with 15 bases separating them. CDR3 length equals 14 residues. Per germline, CDR1 DFQATT and CDR2 SNEGSKA (reference sequence). TCRdb recomputed clones from the PCR reads via MiXCR. The table lists about 59,000 clones, roughly 16% of them singletons. This clonotype originated in a male donor with papillary thyroid cancer or a benign thyroid nodule (not recorded which). Some clones in this sample may be carry-over from other donors' samples. This sequence joins TRBV20-1 and TRBJ2-1; D gene ambiguous. The specimen was blood. The CDR3 loop reads CSASWPPRPNEQFF. The CDR3, as DNA: TGCAGTGCTAGCTGGCCCCCCCGGCCCAATGAGCAGTTCTTC.